Following are 27 T cell receptor beta chains from one sample sequenced in a study. TCRdb reprocessed the RT-PCR reads via MiXCR and lists one record per CDR3 protein. Of more than 550,000 distinct CDR3 sequences in the sample, over 12% were seen once. Sequenced: memory CD4+ T cells from blood. The receptors were sampled from a female donor in good health, serving as a healthy control.

This clonotype has more than one count but fewer than ten. The chain combines TRBV12-3 or TRBV12-4 with TRBJ2-2; TRBD1 aligns across 7 bases. The junction had 5 bases not matched to a gene; V was cut back by 6 bases and J by 1 base. The CDR3 is made up of 15 amino acids. CDR3 sequence reads: CASRPTGMNTGELFF. The CDR3 DNA sequence: TGTGCCAGCAGGCCGACAGGGATGAACACCGGGGAGCTGTTTTTT.

This clonotype came up a few times. The chain joins TRBV9 to TRBJ1-2, with D uncertain. Trimming shortened V by 0 bases and J by 4 bases, and 13 bases separated the two germline ends. Germline V gene data show CDR1 as SGDLS and CDR2 as YYNGEE. This CDR3 comprises 15 residues. For the CDR3, the DNA is TGTGCCAGCAGCGTAGGAATAGCAGCGGCCTATGGCTACACCTTC. The encoded protein is CASSVGIAAAYGYTF.

In this sample, this clonotype turned up many times. This chain uses TRBV7-3 with TRBJ1-6; D possibly corresponds to TRBD1 (6 bases). Trimming took 4 bases from V and 7 from J, leaving 8 bases between them. The CDR3 consists of 13 residues. Looked up from germline, CDR1 is SGHTA and CDR2 is FQGTGA. DNA for the CDR3: TGTGCCAGCAGCTCCACAGGGAATTCACCCCTCCACTTT. Protein product: CASSSTGNSPLHF. The whole variable domain, remainder taken from reference TRBV7-3 and TRBJ1-6, is GAGVSQTPSNKVTEKGKYVELRCDPISGHTALYWYRQSLGQGPEFLIYFQGTGAADDSGLPNDRFFAVRPEGSVSTLKIQRTERGDSAVYLCASSSTGNSPLHFGNGTRLTVT.

This clonotype occurred a few times. The chain links TRBV5-5 to TRBJ1-3, with 8 bases aligning to TRBD1. Germline loops: CDR1 SGHKS, CDR2 YYEKEE (reference sequence). The trim removed 4 bases at V and 0 bases at J, leaving 6 bases unmatched. This CDR3 region has 16 residues. The CDR3 nucleotides are TGTGCCAGCAGCCCGGGACAGGCAAGCTCTGGAAACACCATATATTTT. It codes for CASSPGQASSGNTIYF.

This clonotype was counted a few times. The chain links TRBV20-1 to TRBJ2-1, with TRBD2 identical over 14 bases. Germline CDR1 reads DFQATT; CDR2 reads SNEGSKA (reference sequence). The CDR3 is made up of 20 amino acids. V lost 0 bases and J lost 0; bases outside the gene matches: 10. CDR3 nucleotide sequence: TGCAGTGCTAGAGAACAAGGGACTAGCGGGAGCACCAGCTCCTACAATGAGCAGTTCTTC. Encoded protein: CSAREQGTSGSTSSYNEQFF.

The gene calls are TRBV20-1 and TRBJ1-1, with 7 bases aligning to TRBD1. The CDR3 is 14 residues long. CDR1 DFQATT and CDR2 SNEGSKA come from the germline V gene (reference sequence). Trimming cost V 3 bases and J 8 bases; bases outside gene matches: 12. The CDR3 loop reads CSASPLQGRAEAFF. The CDR3, as DNA: TGCAGTGCTAGCCCCTTACAGGGGAGGGCCGAAGCTTTCTTT.

In this sample, this clonotype turned up a few times. Written as DNA, the CDR3 is TGCAGTGCTAGGAACTGGGCGGGGGGCTCAGATACGCAGTATTTT. This codes for CSARNWAGGSDTQYF. The chain couples TRBV20-1 to TRBJ2-3; 8 bases match TRBD2. The V and J ends lost 3 bases and 4 bases, in that order; junction bases with no gene match: 9. CDR1 is DFQATT and CDR2 is SNEGSKA in the germline V gene (reference sequence). CDR3 length: 15 residues.

This clonotype was detected a few times. This rearrangement joins TRBV5-1 to TRBJ2-2, with 7 bases fitting TRBD1. V dropped 5 bases and J dropped 6; count of bases not matched to a gene: 4. The CDR3 extends over 13 amino acids. Germline CDR1 and CDR2: SGHRS and YFSETQ. This chain's CDR3 is CASRRDRAGELFF. As DNA, the CDR3 is TGCGCCAGCAGACGAGACAGGGCCGGGGAGCTGTTTTTT.

CDR3 sequence (DNA): TGTGCCAGCAGCTTAGCTAGGACTAGCGGGAGGGGCGAGCAGTACTTC. This sequence encodes CASSLARTSGRGEQYF. The chain employs TRBV7-2 and TRBJ2-7; TRBD2 aligns across 15 bases. Per the germline V gene, CDR1 is SGHTA and CDR2 is FQGNSA. The CDR3 extends over 16 amino acids. The ends lost 0 bases at V and 6 bases at J; junction bases unmatched: 3.

In the case of this clonotype: This may come from a read error, since a much larger clone is one base off. The chain combines TRBV5-1 with TRBJ2-1; 14 bases line up with TRBD2. The germline CDR1 and CDR2 sequences are SGHRS and YFSETQ. Unmatched junction bases numbered 13, after V lost 3 bases and J lost 14 bases. This CDR3 is 16 amino acids long. CDR3 DNA: TGCGCCAGCAGCTCACAGGGACTAGCGGGAGAGCCTCTAGAGTTCTTC. Its protein is CASSSQGLAGEPLEFF. Based on the CDR3 plus reference TRBV5-1 and TRBJ2-1, the full variable domain is KAGVTQTPRYLIKTRGQQVTLSCSPISGHRSVSWYQQTPGQGLQFLFEYFSETQRNKGNFPGRFSGRQFSNSRSEMNVSTLELGDSALYLCASSSQGLAGEPLEFFGPGTRLTVL.

This clonotype was found a few times. The CDR3 loop reads CASSAAPFWPNEQFF. The CDR3 nucleotides read TGCGCCAGCAGCGCTGCCCCGTTTTGGCCCAATGAGCAGTTCTTC. The chain links TRBV4-3 to TRBJ2-1; no reliable D call. Germline V gene lookup returns CDR1 LGHNA and CDR2 YSLEER. This CDR3 region has 15 residues. V dropped 5 bases and J dropped 6 bases, with 17 bases sitting between them.

This clonotype was counted at least ten times. This CDR3 reads CASILGALNYGYTF. The CDR3, as DNA: TGTGCCAGCATCCTGGGGGCCCTTAACTATGGCTACACCTTC. The chain uses TRBV12-3 or TRBV12-4 and TRBJ1-2; D possibly corresponds to TRBD1 (6 bases). V was shortened by 7 bases and J by 1 base, with 13 bases between the two germline ends. The length of the CDR3 is 14 residues.

This chain joins TRBV20-1 and TRBJ1-5; TRBD1 might be the D (6 bases). Germline V gives CDR1 DFQATT, CDR2 SNEGSKA (reference sequence). The CDR3 extends over 14 amino acids. With 0 bases removed from V and 7 bases from J, the gap between germline ends came to 13 bases. CDR3 DNA: TGCAGTGCTAGAGATCCAGGGGTCGCCCAGCCCCAGCATTTT. It translates to CSARDPGVAQPQHF.

The chain carries TRBV5-1 and TRBJ2-2, with 7 bases identical to TRBD1. Trimming at V came to 4 bases and at J to 3 bases, leaving 6 bases not matched to a gene. The CDR3 is 15 residues long. Germline V lookup: CDR1 SGHRS, CDR2 YFSETQ. The CDR3: CASSQDRRYTGELFF. CDR3 coding DNA: TGCGCCAGCAGCCAGGACAGGCGATACACCGGGGAGCTGTTTTTT.

This clonotype has ten or more counts. This chain uses TRBV29-1 with TRBJ2-7; 8 bases match TRBD1. Germline V gene lookup returns CDR1 SQVTM and CDR2 ANQGSEA. With 8 bases clipped from V and 2 bases from J, the junction kept 17 bases outside the gene matches. The CDR3 covers 16 residues. CDR3 DNA: TGCAGCATTAGGACAGGGTTTCGTGGGGTGACCTACGAGCAGTACTTC. It yields the protein CSIRTGFRGVTYEQYF.

This rearrangement joins TRBV24-1 to TRBJ2-1; TRBD2 is a possible D gene (7 bases). Germline V gives CDR1 KGHDR, CDR2 SFDVKD. The CDR3 runs 15 residues. V lost 9 bases and J lost 2, with 16 bases in between. The CDR3 protein is CATGREQGAYNEQFF. The DNA of the CDR3 is TGTGCCACCGGGAGGGAACAGGGAGCCTACAATGAGCAGTTCTTC.

Ten or more counts support this clonotype. V and J are TRBV5-4 and TRBJ2-1; 10 nucleotides match TRBD2. This CDR3 has 17 residues. After removal of 4 bases from V and 12 bases from J, the junction contained 19 bases not matched to a gene. Germline lookup yields CDR1 SGHNT and CDR2 YYREEE (reference sequence). The CDR3 region is CASSPKRQREGMAGQFF. CDR3 coding DNA: TGTGCCAGCAGCCCAAAGCGCCAGCGGGAGGGAATGGCTGGGCAGTTCTTC.

Comment on this clonotype: This clone may be a read error of a much larger clone one base away. This chain uses TRBV12-3 or TRBV12-4 with TRBJ2-1, with 13 positions matching TRBD2. There are 13 residues in the CDR3. With V trimmed by 8 bases and J by 10 bases, 5 bases remained unmatched. The CDR3 reads CASGTSGTYEQFF. Written as DNA, the CDR3 is TGTGCCAGCGGGACTAGCGGGACCTACGAGCAGTTCTTC.

CDR3 region: CASSFTGGLVNEQFF. DNA of the CDR3: TGTGCCAGCAGCTTCACAGGGGGTCTGGTCAATGAGCAGTTCTTC. V and J are TRBV5-8 and TRBJ2-1, with 8 positions matching TRBD1. The germline V gene has CDR1 SGHTS and CDR2 YDEGEE. This CDR3 has 15 residues. Trimming took 2 bases from V and 6 from J; bases not matched to a gene: 7. Filled out from reference TRBV5-8 and TRBJ2-1, the complete variable domain reads EAGVTQSPTHLIKTRGQQATLRCSPISGHTSVYWYQQALGLGLQFLLWYDEGEERNRGNFPPRFSGRQFPNYSSELNVNALELEDSALYLCASSFTGGLVNEQFFGPGTRLTVL.

The V call is TRBV6-2 or TRBV6-3, the J call TRBJ2-1; TRBD2 matches at 8 bases. The CDR3 is made up of 16 amino acids. CDR1 is MNHEY, CDR2 SVGEGT, per germline. Losses at the gene ends were 6 bases for V and 8 bases for J; bases not matched to a gene: 15. CDR3 in DNA: TGTGCCAGCAGGGGAACCGGGACTAGAAAGGTCTATGAGCAGTTCTTC. Residues: CASRGTGTRKVYEQFF.

This clonotype was picked up a small number of times. The J gene is TRBJ2-3, the V gene TRBV18; D might be TRBD2 (5 bases). CDR3 length equals 16 residues. Trimming pared 9 bases from V and 6 bases from J, leaving 25 bases between. Germline V gives CDR1 KGHSH, CDR2 LQKENI. CDR3 nucleotide sequence: TGTGCCAGTTCCCGGAGGTCGACGAAACAGATGGATACGCAGTATTTT. Translated, it gives CASSRRSTKQMDTQYF.

V usage is TRBV28 and J usage is TRBJ2-1, with a tentative D call TRBD1 (6 bases). CDR1 and CDR2 (germline): MDHEN, SYDVKM. V gave up 7 bases and J gave up 0 bases, with 13 bases separating them. This CDR3 has 15 residues. The CDR3 region is CASTSGQSSYNEQFF. CDR3 sequence (DNA): TGTGCCAGCACGAGCGGACAGAGCTCCTACAATGAGCAGTTCTTC.

This clonotype was picked up many times. The V and J genes are TRBV7-2 and TRBJ2-5, with D possibly matching TRBD2 (6 bases). CDR3 length equals 14 residues. Germline values: CDR1 SGHTA, CDR2 FQGNSA. Deletions cut 1 base from V and 5 bases from J, with 11 bases between. CDR3 protein: CASSLVTGRETQYF. CDR3 DNA sequence: TGTGCCAGCAGCTTAGTGACGGGGAGGGAGACCCAGTACTTC.

The genes are TRBV5-1 and TRBJ2-2; TRBD1 is a possible D gene (6 bases). The V end lost 5 bases, the J end lost 1 base, and 12 bases lay between the germline ends. The CDR3 extends over 15 amino acids. The germline V gene has CDR1 SGHRS and CDR2 YFSETQ. CDR3 sequence: CASSSNRENTGELFF. The CDR3 coding sequence is TGCGCCAGCAGTTCCAACAGGGAGAACACCGGGGAGCTGTTTTTT.

This rearrangement joins TRBV9 to TRBJ2-1, with TRBD1 matching over 7 bases. CDR1 and CDR2 (germline): SGDLS, YYNGEE. The junction had 9 bases not matched to a gene; V was cut back by 4 bases and J by 5 bases. This CDR3 comprises 15 residues. This chain's CDR3 is CASSLQDRSHNEQFF. For the CDR3, the DNA is TGTGCCAGCAGCCTTCAGGACAGGTCCCACAATGAGCAGTTCTTC.

This clonotype was detected ten times or more. CDR3: CSASVGGAGNTEAFF. CDR3 in DNA: TGCAGTGCTTCGGTAGGGGGGGCGGGGAACACTGAAGCTTTCTTT. The chain links TRBV20-1 to TRBJ1-1, with D perhaps TRBD1 (6 bases). Germline V gene lookup returns CDR1 DFQATT and CDR2 SNEGSKA (reference sequence). Between the trimmed V and J ends, which lost 5 bases and 1 base, there was a span of 17 bases. This CDR3 is 15 amino acids long.

About this clonotype: A much more abundant neighbour one base away suggests this may be a read error. V usage is TRBV6-2 or TRBV6-3 and J usage is TRBJ2-1; D may be TRBD2 (5 bases). The CDR3 extends over 13 amino acids. CDR1 is MNHEY and CDR2 is SVGEGT in the germline V gene. The germline V and J ends were trimmed by 2 bases and 10 bases, with 12 bases remaining between them. The CDR3 DNA sequence: TGTGCCAGCAGTTACGGCCCTGACTACGAGCAGTTCTTC. Translating it yields CASSYGPDYEQFF.